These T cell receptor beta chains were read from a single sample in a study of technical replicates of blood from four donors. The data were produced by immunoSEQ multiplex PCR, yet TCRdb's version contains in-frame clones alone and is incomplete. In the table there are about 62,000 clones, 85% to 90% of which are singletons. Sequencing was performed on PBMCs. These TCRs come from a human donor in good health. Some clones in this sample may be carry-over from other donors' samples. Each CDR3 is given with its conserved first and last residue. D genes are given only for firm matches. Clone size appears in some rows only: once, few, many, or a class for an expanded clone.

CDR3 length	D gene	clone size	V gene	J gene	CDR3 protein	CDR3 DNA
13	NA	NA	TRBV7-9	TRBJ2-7	CASSGGRSYEQYF	TGTGCCAGCAGCGGGGGCAGGTCCTACGAGCAGTACTTC
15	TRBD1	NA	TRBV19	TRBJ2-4	CASSMDRGQGDIQYF	TGTGCCAGTAGTATGGATAGGGGACAGGGGGACATTCAGTACTTC
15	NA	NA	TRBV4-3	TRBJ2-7	CASSLGTEVSYEQYF	TGCGCCAGCAGCCTCGGGACTGAAGTCTCCTACGAGCAGTACTTC
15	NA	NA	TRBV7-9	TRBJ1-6	CASSPRDRQNSPLHF	TGTGCCAGCAGTCCCCGAGACAGGCAAAATTCACCCCTCCACTTT
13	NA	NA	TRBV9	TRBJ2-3	CASSADSSDTQYF	TGTGCCAGCAGCGCAGACAGCTCGGATACGCAGTATTTT
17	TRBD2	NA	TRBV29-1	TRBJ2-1	CSASGLAERTSYNEQFF	TGCAGCGCCTCGGGACTAGCGGAACGAACCTCCTACAATGAGCAGTTCTTC
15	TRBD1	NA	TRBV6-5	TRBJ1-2	CASSYSTGGGYGYTF	TGTGCCAGCAGTTACTCAACAGGGGGCGGCTATGGCTACACCTTC
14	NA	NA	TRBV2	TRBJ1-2	CASSLGSPRGGYTF	TGTGCCAGCAGCCTTGGGTCACCGCGGGGTGGCTACACCTTC
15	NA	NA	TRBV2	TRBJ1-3	CASGQLGTSGNTIYF	TGTGCCAGCGGCCAATTGGGCACATCCGGAAACACCATATATTTT
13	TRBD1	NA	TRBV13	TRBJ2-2	CASRHRGPGELFF	TGTGCCAGCAGACACAGGGGTCCCGGGGAGCTGTTTTTT
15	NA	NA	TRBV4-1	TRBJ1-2	CASSQELRANYGYTF	TGCGCCAGCAGCCAAGAATTGAGGGCCAACTATGGCTACACCTTC
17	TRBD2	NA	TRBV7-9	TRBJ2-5	CASSSMGLAGGPETQYF	TGTGCCAGCAGCTCAATGGGACTAGCGGGAGGGCCAGAGACCCAGTACTTC
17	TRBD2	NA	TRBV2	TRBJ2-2	CASSGGPSGSISGELFF	TGTGCCAGCAGTGGGGGGCCTAGCGGGAGTATATCCGGGGAGCTGTTTTTT
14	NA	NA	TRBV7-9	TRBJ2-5	CASSFLDSLETQYF	TGTGCCAGCAGCTTTTTGGACAGCTTAGAGACCCAGTACTTC
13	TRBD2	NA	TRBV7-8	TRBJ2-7	CASTLTSGYEQYF	TGTGCCAGCACCCTGACTAGCGGCTACGAGCAGTACTTC
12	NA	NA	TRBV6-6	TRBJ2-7	CASHSPTYEQYF	TGTGCCAGTCACTCACCCACCTACGAGCAGTACTTC
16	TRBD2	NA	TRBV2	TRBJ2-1	CASSDHGVAGDNEQFF	TGTGCCAGCAGTGATCATGGGGTAGCGGGGGACAATGAGCAGTTCTTC
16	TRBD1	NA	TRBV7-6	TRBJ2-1	CASSLVRQGIYNEQFF	TGTGCCAGCAGCTTAGTTAGACAGGGTATCTACAATGAGCAGTTCTTC
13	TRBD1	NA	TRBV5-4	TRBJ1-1	CASRFRGDTEAFF	TGTGCCAGCAGATTCAGGGGGGACACTGAAGCTTTCTTT
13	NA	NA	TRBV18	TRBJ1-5	CASSPSTLEPQHF	TGTGCCAGCTCACCTTCCACTTTAGAGCCCCAGCATTTT
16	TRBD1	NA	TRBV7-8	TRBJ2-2	CASSKSGTGNARELFF	TGTGCCAGCAGCAAATCCGGGACAGGGAATGCCCGGGAGCTGTTTTTT
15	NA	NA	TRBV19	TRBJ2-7	CASSGGDRMAYEQYF	TGTGCCAGTAGTGGGGGGGACAGGATGGCCTACGAGCAGTACTTC
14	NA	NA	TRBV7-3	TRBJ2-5	CASSLSNAPETQYF	TGTGCCAGCAGCTTATCTAATGCCCCGGAGACCCAGTACTTC
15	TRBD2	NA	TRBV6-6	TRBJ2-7	CASSYAAGVTYEQYF	TGTGCCAGCAGTTACGCGGCGGGGGTGACCTACGAGCAGTACTTC
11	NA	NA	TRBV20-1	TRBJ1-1	CSASPGYEAFF	TGCAGTGCTAGCCCCGGGTATGAAGCTTTCTTT
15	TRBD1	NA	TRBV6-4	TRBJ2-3	CASSDGTGSTDTQYF	TGTGCCAGCAGTGACGGGACAGGGAGCACAGATACGCAGTATTTT
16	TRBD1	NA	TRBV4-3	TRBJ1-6	CASSQEGGNKDSPLHF	TGCGCCAGCAGCCAAGAAGGGGGCAATAAGGATTCACCCCTCCACTTT
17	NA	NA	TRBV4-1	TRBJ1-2	CASSQGKGESANYGYTF	TGCGCCAGCAGCCAAGGTAAAGGGGAATCGGCTAACTATGGCTACACCTTC
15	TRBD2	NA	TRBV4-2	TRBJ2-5	CASSPRGGLGETQYF	TGTGCCAGCAGCCCCCGGGGGGGGCTTGGGGAGACCCAGTACTTC
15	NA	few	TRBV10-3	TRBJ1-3	CAISDLGFSGNTIYF	TGTGCCATCAGTGATCTAGGCTTCTCTGGAAACACCATATATTTT
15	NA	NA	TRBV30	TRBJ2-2	CAWSHRGRETGELFF	TGTGCCTGGAGCCACAGGGGACGGGAGACCGGGGAGCTGTTTTTT
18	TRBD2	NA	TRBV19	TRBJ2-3	CATNAGASGRWSTDTQYF	TGTGCCACCAATGCGGGGGCTAGCGGGAGGTGGAGCACAGATACGCAGTATTTT
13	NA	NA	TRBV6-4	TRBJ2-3	CASSETDTDTQYF	TGTGCCAGCAGTGAAACAGACACAGATACGCAGTATTTT
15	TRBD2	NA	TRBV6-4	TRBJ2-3	CASSRTSEPTDTQYF	TGTGCCAGCAGTAGGACTAGCGAGCCCACAGATACGCAGTATTTT
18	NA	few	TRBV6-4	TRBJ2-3	CASSERSTSLSSTDTQYF	TGTGCCAGCAGTGAGAGAAGTACTAGCCTTTCCTCCACAGATACGCAGTATTTT
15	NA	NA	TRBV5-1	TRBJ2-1	CASSRDSTNYNEQFF	TGCGCCAGCAGCCGGGACTCGACAAACTACAATGAGCAGTTCTTC
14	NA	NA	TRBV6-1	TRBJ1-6	CASSEEYSNSPLHF	TGTGCCAGCAGTGAAGAGTACAGTAATTCACCCCTCCACTTT
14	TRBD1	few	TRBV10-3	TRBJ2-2	CAISKDRAPGELFF	TGTGCCATCAGTAAGGACAGGGCCCCCGGGGAGCTGTTTTTT
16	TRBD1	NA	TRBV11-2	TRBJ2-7	CASSFRGDRESYEQYF	TGTGCCAGCAGCTTTAGAGGGGACAGGGAGTCCTACGAGCAGTACTTC
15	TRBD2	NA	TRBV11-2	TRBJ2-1	CASSPGLAIYNEQFF	TGTGCCAGCAGCCCAGGACTAGCGATCTACAATGAGCAGTTCTTC